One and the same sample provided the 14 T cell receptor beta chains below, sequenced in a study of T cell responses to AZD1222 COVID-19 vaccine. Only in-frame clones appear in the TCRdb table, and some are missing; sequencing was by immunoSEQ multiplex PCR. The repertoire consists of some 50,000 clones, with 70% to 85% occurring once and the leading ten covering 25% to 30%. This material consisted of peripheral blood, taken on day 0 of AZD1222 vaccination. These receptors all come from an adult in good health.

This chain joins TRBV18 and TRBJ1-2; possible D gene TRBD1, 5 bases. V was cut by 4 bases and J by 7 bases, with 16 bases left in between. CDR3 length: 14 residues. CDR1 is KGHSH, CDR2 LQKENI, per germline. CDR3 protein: CASSLLDGAGGYTF. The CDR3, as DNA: TGTGCCAGCTCACTTCTGGACGGGGCGGGTGGCTACACCTTC.

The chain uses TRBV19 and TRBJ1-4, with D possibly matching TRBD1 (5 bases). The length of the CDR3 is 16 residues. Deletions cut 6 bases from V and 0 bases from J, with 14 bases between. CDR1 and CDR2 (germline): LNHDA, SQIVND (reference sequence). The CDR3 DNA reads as TGTGCCAGTAGAGGGGCCGGGGAGGCAACTAATGAAAAACTGTTTTTT. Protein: CASRGAGEATNEKLFF.

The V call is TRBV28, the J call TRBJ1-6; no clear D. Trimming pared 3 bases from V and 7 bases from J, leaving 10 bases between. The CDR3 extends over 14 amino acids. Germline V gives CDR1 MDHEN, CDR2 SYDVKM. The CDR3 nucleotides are TGTGCCAGCAGTTTTATCAGCGGGAATTCACCCCTCCACTTT. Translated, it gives CASSFISGNSPLHF.

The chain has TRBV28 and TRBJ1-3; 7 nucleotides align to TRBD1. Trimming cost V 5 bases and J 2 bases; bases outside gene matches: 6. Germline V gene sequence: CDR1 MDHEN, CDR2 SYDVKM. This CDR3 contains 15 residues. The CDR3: CASSPGTEAGNTIYF. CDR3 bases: TGTGCCAGCAGTCCCGGGACAGAGGCTGGAAACACCATATATTTT. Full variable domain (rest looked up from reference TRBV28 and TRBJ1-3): DVKVTQSSRYLVKRTGEKVFLECVQDMDHENMFWYRQDPGLGLRLIYFSYDVKMKEKGDIPEGYSVSREKKERFSLILESASTNQTSMYLCASSPGTEAGNTIYFGEGSWLTVV.

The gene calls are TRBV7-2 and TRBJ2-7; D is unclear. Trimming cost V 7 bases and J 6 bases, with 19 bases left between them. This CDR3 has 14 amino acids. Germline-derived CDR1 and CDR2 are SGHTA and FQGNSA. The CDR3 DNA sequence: TGTGCCAGCACCCTACACCCCTCTCTCCCCGAGCAGTACTTC. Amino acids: CASTLHPSLPEQYF. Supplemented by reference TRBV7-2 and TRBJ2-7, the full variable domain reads GAGVSQSPSNKVTEKGKDVELRCDPISGHTALYWYRQSLGQGLEFLIYFQGNSAPDKSGLPSDRFSAERTGGSVSTLTIQRTQQEDSAVYLCASTLHPSLPEQYFGPGTRLTVT.

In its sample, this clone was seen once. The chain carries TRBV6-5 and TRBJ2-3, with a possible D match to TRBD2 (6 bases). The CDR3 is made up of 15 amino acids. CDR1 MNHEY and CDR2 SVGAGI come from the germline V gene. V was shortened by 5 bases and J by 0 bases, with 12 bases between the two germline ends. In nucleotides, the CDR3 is TGTGCCAGCAGTCGGCCGAGCGGGAGCACAGATACGCAGTATTTT. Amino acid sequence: CASSRPSGSTDTQYF.

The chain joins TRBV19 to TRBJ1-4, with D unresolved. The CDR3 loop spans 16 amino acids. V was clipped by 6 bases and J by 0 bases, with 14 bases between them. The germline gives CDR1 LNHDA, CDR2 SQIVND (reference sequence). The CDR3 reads CASRLMGGPTNEKLFF. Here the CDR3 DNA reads TGTGCCAGTAGACTCATGGGCGGCCCAACTAATGAAAAACTGTTTTTT. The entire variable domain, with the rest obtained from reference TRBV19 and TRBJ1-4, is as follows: DGGITQSPKYLFRKEGQNVTLSCEQNLNHDAMYWYRQDPGQGLRLIYYSQIVNDFQKGDIAEGYSVSREKKESFPLTVTSAQKNPTAFYLCASRLMGGPTNEKLFFGSGTQLSVL.

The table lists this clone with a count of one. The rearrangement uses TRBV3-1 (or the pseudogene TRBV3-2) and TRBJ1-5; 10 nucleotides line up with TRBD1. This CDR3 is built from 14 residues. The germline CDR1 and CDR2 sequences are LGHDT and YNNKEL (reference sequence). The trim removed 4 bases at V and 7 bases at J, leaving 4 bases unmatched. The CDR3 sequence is CASSPGTGEQPQHF. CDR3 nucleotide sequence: TGTGCCAGCAGCCCCGGGACAGGGGAACAGCCCCAGCATTTT.

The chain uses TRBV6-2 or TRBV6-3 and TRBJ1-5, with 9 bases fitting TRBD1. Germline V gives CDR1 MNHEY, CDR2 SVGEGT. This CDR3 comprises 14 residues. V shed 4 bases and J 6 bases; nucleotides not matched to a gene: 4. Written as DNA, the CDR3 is TGTGCCAGCAGTTCGGGACAGGGACCTCAGCCCCAGCATTTT. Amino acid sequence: CASSSGQGPQPQHF.

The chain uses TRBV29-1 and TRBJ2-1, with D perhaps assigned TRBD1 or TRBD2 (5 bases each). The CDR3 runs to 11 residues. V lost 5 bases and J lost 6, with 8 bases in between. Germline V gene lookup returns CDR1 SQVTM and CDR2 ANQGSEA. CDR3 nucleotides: TGCAGCGTTTGGGACGGCAATGAGCAGTTCTTC. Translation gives CSVWDGNEQFF.

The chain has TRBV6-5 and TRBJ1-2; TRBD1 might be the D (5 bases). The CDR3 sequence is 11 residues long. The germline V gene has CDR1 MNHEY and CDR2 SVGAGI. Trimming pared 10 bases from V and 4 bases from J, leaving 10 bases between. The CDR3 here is CAIPGGYGYTF. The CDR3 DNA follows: TGTGCCATCCCGGGGGGCTATGGCTACACCTTC.

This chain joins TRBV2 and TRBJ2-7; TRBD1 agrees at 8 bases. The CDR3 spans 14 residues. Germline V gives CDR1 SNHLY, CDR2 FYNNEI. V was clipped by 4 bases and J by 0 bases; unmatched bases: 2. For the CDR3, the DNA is TGTGCCAGCAGTGTACAGGGGGACTCCTACGAGCAGTACTTC. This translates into CASSVQGDSYEQYF.

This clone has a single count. The CDR3: CASTLGSSVYEQYF. The CDR3 region has the DNA TGTGCCAGCACCCTTGGGAGCAGCGTATACGAGCAGTACTTC. This chain uses TRBV28 with TRBJ2-7; TRBD2 is a possible D gene (5 bases). The germline V and J ends were trimmed by 7 bases and 4 bases, with 17 bases remaining between them. The germline V gene encodes CDR1 MDHEN and CDR2 SYDVKM. The CDR3 has 14 residues.

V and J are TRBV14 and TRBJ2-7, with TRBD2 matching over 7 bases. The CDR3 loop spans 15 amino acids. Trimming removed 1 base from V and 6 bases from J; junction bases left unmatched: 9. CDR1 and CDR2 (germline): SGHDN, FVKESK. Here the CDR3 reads CASSQVRTRASEQYF. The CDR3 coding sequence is TGTGCCAGCAGCCAAGTCAGGACTAGGGCGTCCGAGCAGTACTTC.